The 24 T cell receptor beta chains reported below all come from one sample, sequenced in a study of T cells in Graves' hyperthyroidism and ophthalmopathy. It was RNA transcripts that yielded the amplified TCR beta CDR3 regions. A set of HTBI primers served as the primers for a first-round RT-PCR of the TCR CDR3. Each CDR3 protein gets one entry after TCRdb re-called the multiplex PCR reads with MiXCR. The sample lists 450,000 to 650,000 distinct CDR3 sequences, more than 13% occurring once. Material for sequencing was blood. These receptors were taken from a woman between 18 and 30 years old with Graves' ophthalmopathy.

Here the CDR3 reads CASSLELGEKLFF. Here the CDR3 DNA reads TGTGCCAGCAGTTTAGAGTTAGGGGAAAAACTGTTTTTT. The chain uses TRBV28 and TRBJ1-4; no clear D gene. The CDR3 has 13 residues. V lost 2 bases to trimming and J lost 8 bases, with 9 bases between them. Per germline, CDR1 MDHEN and CDR2 SYDVKM.

This clonotype was detected ten times or more. This chain joins TRBV11-1 and TRBJ2-3; 9 nucleotides align to TRBD2. Germline V gives CDR1 SGHAT, CDR2 FQDESV (reference sequence). The V segment lost 6 bases and the J segment 5 bases; nucleotides outside the gene matches: 6. CDR3 size: 14 residues. The CDR3 is CASSSREGRDTQYF. The CDR3 nucleotides read TGTGCCAGCAGTTCGCGGGAGGGCCGAGATACGCAGTATTTT. The full variable domain, rest sourced from reference TRBV11-1 and TRBJ2-3, is EAEVAQSPRYKITEKSQAVAFWCDPISGHATLYWYRQILGQGPELLVQFQDESVVDDSQLPKDRFSAERLKGVDSTLKIQPAELGDSAMYLCASSSREGRDTQYFGPGTRLTVL.

This clonotype was counted at least ten times. V and J are TRBV7-9 and TRBJ1-6; 7 bases match TRBD1. From germline, CDR1 is SEHNR and CDR2 FQNEAQ (reference sequence). This CDR3 contains 17 residues. V lost 4 bases, J lost 11 bases, and 17 bases stayed unmatched. Here the CDR3 DNA reads TGTGCCAGCAGCTCCAGAGAAAAGGGACAGCTTAGAACACCCCTCCACTTT. Translation: CASSSREKGQLRTPLHF.

The sample holds a few counts of this clonotype. A much more abundant neighbour one base away suggests this may be a read error. The V gene is TRBV28, the J gene TRBJ2-5; no clear D. The CDR3 length is 15 residues. Trimming shortened V by 8 bases and J by 0 bases, and 16 bases separated the two germline ends. CDR1 is MDHEN and CDR2 is SYDVKM in the germline V gene. In DNA, the CDR3 is TGTGCCAGCCCCTCCCTCCAGGTTCACCAAGAGACCCAGTACTTC. Protein: CASPSLQVHQETQYF.

Notes on this clonotype: A much more abundant neighbour one base away suggests this may be a read error. V and J are TRBV20-1 and TRBJ1-5; D perhaps matches TRBD1 (6 bases). Germline CDR1 is DFQATT and CDR2 is SNEGSKA (reference sequence). This CDR3 comprises 13 residues. The CDR3 DNA sequence: TGCATTGCGGACAGTAATAGCAATCAGCCCCAGCATTTT. Amino acids: CIADSNSNQPQHF.

For this clonotype: Being one base from a much bigger clone, this may be a read error. This rearrangement joins TRBV12-3 or TRBV12-4 to TRBJ2-1, with a possible D match to TRBD1 (5 bases). This CDR3 has 13 amino acids. The DNA of the CDR3 is TGTGTCAGCAGTGAAGGGGTTTACAATGAGCAGTTCTTC. This translates into CVSSEGVYNEQFF.

This chain links TRBV24-1 with TRBJ2-1; a possible D gene is TRBD1 (5 bases). CDR1 and CDR2 from the germline V gene are KGHDR and SFDVKD. Trimming removed 4 bases at V and 7 bases at J, with 7 bases between. This CDR3 comprises 12 residues. DNA of the CDR3: TGTGCCACCAGTGACCCAGGGAATGAGCAGTTCTTC. This encodes CATSDPGNEQFF.

In this sample, this clonotype turned up many times. The J gene is TRBJ2-7, the V gene TRBV28; D may correspond to TRBD1 or TRBD2 (6 bases each). V lost 7 bases and J lost 0, with 10 bases in between. The CDR3 is 13 amino acids. CDR1 is MDHEN and CDR2 is SYDVKM in the germline V gene. The CDR3 loop reads CASNGGYSYEQYF. The CDR3 bases are TGTGCCAGCAACGGGGGCTACTCCTACGAGCAGTACTTC.

In this sample, this clonotype turned up many times. V and J are TRBV28 and TRBJ1-2; D may be TRBD1 (5 bases). Germline assignment: CDR1 MDHEN and CDR2 SYDVKM. This CDR3 contains 15 residues. V was clipped by 5 bases and J by 8 bases, with 21 bases between them. CDR3 sequence: CASSLPLWGRSGYTF. The CDR3 nucleotides are TGTGCCAGCAGTCTCCCCCTATGGGGGAGGAGCGGCTACACCTTC.

This clonotype was recorded at least ten times. The chain links TRBV12-5 to TRBJ1-1; no clear D gene. The germline V gene has CDR1 LGHNT and CDR2 FRNRAP. The CDR3 extends over 14 amino acids. Trimming took off 7 bases at V and 1 base at J, with 13 bases between the two ends. Written as DNA, the CDR3 is TGTGCTAGTGCCACTGGACCGACGAACACTGAAGCTTTCTTT. As protein: CASATGPTNTEAFF.

Many counts were recorded for this clonotype. CDR3 sequence (DNA): TGTGCCAGCAGTGGGACAAGACAAGAGACCCAGTACTTC. Its protein is CASSGTRQETQYF. The V gene is TRBV2, the J gene TRBJ2-5; TRBD1 is a possible D gene (5 bases). The germline CDR1 and CDR2 sequences are SNHLY and FYNNEI. Trimming shortened V by 4 bases and J by 2 bases, and 8 bases separated the two germline ends. The CDR3 is 13 residues long.

This clonotype was picked up many times. The rearrangement joins TRBV4-2 to TRBJ2-1; a possible D gene is TRBD2 (6 bases). The CDR3 has 15 residues. V dropped 1 base and J dropped 2 bases, with 9 bases sitting between them. CDR1 LGHNA and CDR2 YNFKEQ come from the germline V gene. CDR3 in amino acids: CASSQGEAPYNEQFF. CDR3 bases: TGTGCCAGCAGCCAAGGGGAGGCCCCCTACAATGAGCAGTTCTTC.

This clonotype was found many times. The V and J genes are TRBV5-1 and TRBJ1-1, with D tentatively TRBD1 (6 bases). CDR1 is SGHRS and CDR2 is YFSETQ in the germline V gene. The CDR3 runs to 15 residues. V shed 3 bases and J shed 3 bases, with 15 bases lying between them. This chain's CDR3 is CASSSLLRGDTEAFF. CDR3 in DNA: TGCGCCAGCAGCTCCCTCTTAAGGGGGGACACTGAAGCTTTCTTT.

The chain uses TRBV4-2 and TRBJ2-1; no clear D. V was pared by 0 bases and J by 4 bases, with 10 bases between. Germline CDR1 is LGHNA and CDR2 is YNFKEQ. This CDR3 spans 15 amino acids. CDR3 sequence reads: CASSQDRGDYNEQFF. CDR3 nucleotides: TGTGCCAGCAGCCAAGATCGTGGTGATTACAATGAGCAGTTCTTC.

Many counts were recorded for this clonotype. J is TRBJ1-2 and V is TRBV12-3 or TRBV12-4, with D maybe TRBD1 (6 bases). V was pared by 3 bases and J by 8 bases, with 22 bases between. The CDR3 contains 16 residues. In DNA form, the CDR3 reads TGTGCCAGCAGTTTTGGACGAAGAACGCCTGGGACAGGCTACACCTTC. This encodes CASSFGRRTPGTGYTF.

The rearrangement joins TRBV6-2 or TRBV6-3 to TRBJ2-5, with 7 bases aligning to TRBD1. CDR1 MNHEY and CDR2 SVGEGT come from the germline V gene. The trim removed 6 bases at V and 5 bases at J, leaving 9 bases unmatched. The CDR3 sequence is 14 residues long. CDR3 bases: TGTGCCAGCAGGAGTCCAGGGGGAGTCGAGACCCAGTACTTC. Its protein product is CASRSPGGVETQYF.

This clonotype was detected ten times or more. This chain joins TRBV4-2 and TRBJ2-5; TRBD2 might be the D (5 bases). The ends were cut back, 2 bases at V and 1 base at J, with 8 bases in the middle. This CDR3 has 14 amino acids. Per germline, CDR1 LGHNA and CDR2 YNFKEQ. The CDR3 loop reads CASSQRAVQETQYF. The CDR3 nucleotides read TGTGCCAGCAGCCAACGAGCGGTCCAAGAGACCCAGTACTTC.

The chain couples TRBV6-1 to TRBJ2-7; a possible D gene is TRBD1 (6 bases). The CDR3 extends over 15 amino acids. The ends were cut back, 5 bases at V and 4 bases at J, with 18 bases in the middle. Per the germline V gene, CDR1 is MNHNS and CDR2 is SASEGT. The CDR3 is CASSTLGTLDYEQYF. CDR3 DNA: TGTGCCAGCAGTACCCTTGGGACACTAGATTACGAGCAGTACTTC.

This clonotype was observed many times. The rearrangement joins TRBV12-3 or TRBV12-4 to TRBJ2-2; 13 nucleotides line up with TRBD2. Losses at the gene ends were 1 base for V and 7 bases for J; bases not matched to a gene: 3. The CDR3 runs 16 residues. As DNA, the CDR3 is TGTGCCAGCAGTTTAGGACTAGCGGGAGGTGGCGGGGAGCTGTTTTTT. This translates into CASSLGLAGGGGELFF.

This clonotype was recorded a few times. This chain joins TRBV29-1 and TRBJ1-4; the D gene is possibly TRBD1 (6 bases). This CDR3 has 15 amino acids. Per germline, CDR1 SQVTM and CDR2 ANQGSEA. Trimming pared 0 bases from V and 4 bases from J, leaving 12 bases between. In DNA form, the CDR3 reads TGCAGCGTTGAAGAACAGGGATGGGGTAATGAAAAACTGTTTTTT. It yields the protein CSVEEQGWGNEKLFF.

The rearrangement joins TRBV24-1 to TRBJ1-5; D remains unclear. V was cut by 0 bases and J by 5 bases, with 7 bases left in between. Germline values: CDR1 KGHDR, CDR2 SFDVKD. The CDR3 extends over 14 amino acids. This chain's CDR3 is CATSDLPGDQPQHF. The CDR3 region has the DNA TGTGCCACCAGTGATTTGCCGGGAGATCAGCCCCAGCATTTT.

The sample holds a few counts of this clonotype. The genes are TRBV10-3 and TRBJ2-3; 7 bases align to TRBD1. The germline V gene has CDR1 ENHRY and CDR2 SYGVKD. The trim removed 0 bases at V and 7 bases at J, leaving 7 bases unmatched. The CDR3 is made up of 15 amino acids. CDR3: CAISESENRGYTQYF. CDR3 bases: TGTGCCATCAGTGAGTCGGAGAACAGGGGTTATACGCAGTATTTT.

This chain connects TRBV19 to TRBJ2-3, with 9 positions matching TRBD2. Germline-derived CDR1 and CDR2 are LNHDA and SQIVND (reference sequence). CDR3 size: 18 residues. Germline trimming cut 3 bases from V and 0 bases from J; bases unmatched to any gene: 10. CDR3 sequence (DNA): TGTGCCAGTAGTATGCGTCCGGCTAGCGGGACTAGCACAGATACGCAGTATTTT. As protein: CASSMRPASGTSTDTQYF.

This clonotype has ten or more counts. The chain uses TRBV5-1 and TRBJ2-7; 16 bases align to TRBD2. The CDR3 length is 18 residues. Trimming removed 3 bases from V and 5 bases from J; junction bases left unmatched: 11. Germline CDR1 reads SGHRS; CDR2 reads YFSETQ. This chain's CDR3 is CASSSGTSGRAAKHEQYF. As DNA, the CDR3 is TGCGCCAGCAGCTCCGGGACTAGCGGGAGGGCCGCTAAACACGAGCAGTACTTC.